The clone carrying this T cell receptor (beta chain) is judged medium-sized. What it binds is not known. This CDR3 is 15 amino acids long. Germline V gene data show CDR1 as LNHNV and CDR2 as YYDKDF (reference sequence). V lost 5 bases, J lost 6 bases, and 17 bases lay in between. The entry originates in a study of cytomegalovirus exposure and HLA in healthy donors. Overall study results and limits: Cytomegalovirus association was listed for around 180 TCR beta chains. CMV serostatus stood as the only immune exposure information on hand.

It was with 60 Vbeta and 13 Jbeta primers that the PCR ran. In the authors' methods: A later analysis tallied some 84 million unique TCR beta chains, 9.5 million to 14 million of them shared. Sequenced by immunoSEQ multiplex PCR; TCRdb stores in-frame clones only, minus some. For V, J and clone size, that table is used; D and trimming come from the DNA. Of about 85,000 clones listed, around three fifths were seen once; the top ten hold 3.9%. The chain carries TRBV15 and TRBJ1-5; tentatively, D is TRBD1 (5 bases). The TCR sequence derives from a man aged 30 to 45 in good health and CMV-seronegative. The specimen was PBMCs. The CDR3 protein is CATSPEGGAAQPQHF. Written as DNA, the CDR3 is TGTGCCACCAGCCCCGAGGGAGGGGCCGCTCAGCCCCAGCATTTT.